Below are 20 T cell receptor beta chains sequenced from a single sample in a study of blood T cell repertoires in COVID-19 (dated by TCRdb to about 2020). Libraries were built with the immunoSEQ multiplex PCR assay. TCRdb holds this immuneACCESS table with in-frame rearrangements only. Some clones are missing; in checked studies, unresolved V genes explain under half, and the rest has no known cause. The sample yields around 250,000 clones; approximately 82% were counted once. The ten largest clones add up to under 2% of the sample. The sequenced sample was peripheral blood. The receptor source for this set is a woman aged 80 or older with acute or convalescent COVID-19.

V and J are TRBV28 and TRBJ2-5, with 8 bases matching TRBD1. V trimming: 6 bases; J trimming: 2 bases; junction bases outside the gene matches: 5. This CDR3 contains 14 residues. Germline V gives CDR1 MDHEN, CDR2 SYDVKM. The CDR3 loop is CASSSDRGQETQYF. CDR3 bases: TGTGCCAGCAGCTCAGACAGGGGACAAGAGACCCAGTACTTC.

V usage is TRBV6-5 and J usage is TRBJ1-3; D is unresolved. CDR1 and CDR2 from the germline V gene are MNHEY and SVGAGI. V was shortened by 7 bases and J by 0 bases, with 10 bases between the two germline ends. The CDR3 loop spans 14 amino acids. The CDR3 DNA reads TGTGCCAGCACAGACACGAGCTCTGGAAACACCATATATTTT. Translation: CASTDTSSGNTIYF.

V usage is TRBV7-2 and J usage is TRBJ2-5, with TRBD2 matching over 9 bases. The length of the CDR3 is 13 residues. Germline CDR1 is SGHTA and CDR2 is FQGNSA. The junction had 4 bases not matched to a gene; V was cut back by 1 base and J by 10 bases. The CDR3 sequence: CASSLGGLAGQYF. CDR3 in DNA: TGTGCCAGCAGCTTAGGGGGACTAGCCGGCCAGTACTTC.

The chain is built from TRBV19 and TRBJ1-1; D is unclear. V was clipped by 3 bases and J by 0 bases, with 11 bases between them. The length of the CDR3 is 15 residues. Germline CDR1 reads LNHDA; CDR2 reads SQIVND (reference sequence). The CDR3 DNA follows: TGTGCCAGTAGTATCATGTCCAATTTGAACACTGAAGCTTTCTTT. It is translated as CASSIMSNLNTEAFF.

In this sample, this clone turned up a few times. The chain recombines TRBV7-2 with TRBJ2-7, with 10 bases fitting TRBD2. CDR1 is SGHTA and CDR2 is FQGNSA in the germline V gene. The V and J ends lost 0 bases and 2 bases, in that order; junction bases with no gene match: 4. This CDR3 is 16 amino acids long. The CDR3 DNA is TGTGCCAGCAGCTTAGCGACAACTAGCGGGACCTACGAGCAGTACTTC. This codes for CASSLATTSGTYEQYF. The full variable domain, rest sourced from reference TRBV7-2 and TRBJ2-7, is GAGVSQSPSNKVTEKGKDVELRCDPISGHTALYWYRQSLGQGLEFLIYFQGNSAPDKSGLPSDRFSAERTGGSVSTLTIQRTQQEDSAVYLCASSLATTSGTYEQYFGPGTRLTVT.

The chain uses TRBV5-1 and TRBJ2-1; TRBD2 agrees at 11 bases. With 0 bases clipped from V and 12 bases from J, the junction kept 5 bases outside the gene matches. The CDR3 totals 14 residues. The germline V gene encodes CDR1 SGHRS and CDR2 YFSETQ. CDR3 region: CASSLAISGRVQFF. Here the CDR3 DNA reads TGCGCCAGCAGCTTGGCCATTAGCGGGAGGGTGCAGTTCTTC. Looking up the rest from reference TRBV5-1 and TRBJ2-1 gives the full variable domain: KAGVTQTPRYLIKTRGQQVTLSCSPISGHRSVSWYQQTPGQGLQFLFEYFSETQRNKGNFPGRFSGRQFSNSRSEMNVSTLELGDSALYLCASSLAISGRVQFFGPGTRLTVL.

This clone appeared once. The J gene is TRBJ1-4, the V gene TRBV3-1 (or the pseudogene TRBV3-2); TRBD1 is a possible D gene (6 bases). The CDR3 has 13 residues. Trimming took off 2 bases at V and 8 bases at J, with 9 bases between the two ends. CDR1 LGHDT and CDR2 YNNKEL come from the germline V gene (reference sequence). The CDR3 sequence is CASSQLTGEKLFF. In DNA, the CDR3 is TGTGCCAGCAGCCAACTTACAGGGGAAAAACTGTTTTTT.

The chain recombines TRBV7-8 with TRBJ2-3, with a weak D call TRBD2 (6 bases). V was cut by 5 bases and J by 2 bases, with 14 bases left in between. CDR3 length equals 15 residues. Germline V CDR1 and CDR2: SGHVS, FQNEAQ. CDR3: CASSPGTLYTDTQYF. The DNA for the CDR3 is TGTGCCAGCAGCCCCGGGACTCTTTACACAGATACGCAGTATTTT.

This rearrangement joins TRBV7-9 to TRBJ1-2; 7 nucleotides line up with TRBD1. The CDR3 contains 16 residues. Germline V gene data show CDR1 as SEHNR and CDR2 as FQNEAQ (reference sequence). V lost 0 bases and J lost 4; bases outside the gene matches: 8. The CDR3 sequence is CASSLASGQPSYGYTF. CDR3 in DNA: TGTGCCAGCAGCTTAGCTTCGGGACAGCCTTCCTATGGCTACACCTTC.

The genes are TRBV12-3 or TRBV12-4 and TRBJ2-7; D is uncertain. V shed 6 bases and J shed 1 base, with 10 bases lying between them. The CDR3 has 13 residues. The CDR3: CASSTGRSYEQYF. The CDR3 DNA is TGTGCCAGCAGCACTGGCAGGTCCTACGAGCAGTACTTC.

The CDR3 protein is CASSDRANVLTF. The CDR3 region has the DNA TGTGCCAGCAGTGACAGGGCCAACGTCCTGACTTTC. The chain joins TRBV25-1 to TRBJ2-6; no definite D call. This CDR3 spans 12 amino acids. Germline CDR1 reads MGHDK; CDR2 reads SYGVNS. V was trimmed by 3 bases and J by 5 bases, leaving 2 bases between them.

This rearrangement joins TRBV27 to TRBJ1-2; D is perhaps TRBD1 (6 bases). The CDR3 loop spans 13 amino acids. V was shortened by 6 bases and J by 2 bases, with 10 bases between the two germline ends. Germline CDR1 is MNHEY and CDR2 is SMNVEV (reference sequence). CDR3 nucleotide sequence: TGTGCCAGCAGAAGGACAGACAACTATGGCTACACCTTC. Encoded protein: CASRRTDNYGYTF.

In regard to this clone: The same CDR3 is also encoded by other DNA sequences in this sample. The rearrangement uses TRBV7-2 and TRBJ1-5; tentatively, D is TRBD1 (6 bases). Per the germline V gene, CDR1 is SGHTA and CDR2 is FQGNSA. This CDR3 spans 15 amino acids. Trimming shortened V by 4 bases and J by 1 base, and 11 bases separated the two germline ends. Written as DNA, the CDR3 is TGTGCCAGCAGCTCTAGGCAGGGGAGCAATCAGCCCCAGCATTTT. It translates to CASSSRQGSNQPQHF.

V gene TRBV18 combines with J gene TRBJ1-1, with TRBD1 identical over 10 bases. The CDR3 sequence is 14 residues long. Per the germline V gene, CDR1 is KGHSH and CDR2 is LQKENI. Trimming at V came to 3 bases and at J to 4 bases, leaving 2 bases not matched to a gene. The CDR3 sequence: CASSPGQGSTEAFF. In DNA form, the CDR3 reads TGTGCCAGCTCACCGGGACAGGGGTCCACTGAAGCTTTCTTT.

V usage is TRBV30 and J usage is TRBJ1-4; D unclear. CDR3 length: 13 amino acids. V was clipped by 5 bases and J by 3 bases, with 10 bases between them. The germline V gene encodes CDR1 GTSNPN and CDR2 SVGIG (reference sequence). CDR3 in amino acids: CAWAGEANEKLFF. CDR3 DNA: TGTGCCTGGGCCGGTGAGGCTAATGAAAAACTGTTTTTT.

This clone is a singleton in its sample. The chain carries TRBV5-1 and TRBJ2-7; TRBD1 matches at 7 bases. Germline V CDR1 and CDR2: SGHRS, YFSETQ. The junction had 7 bases not matched to a gene; V was cut back by 0 bases and J by 1 base. The CDR3 contains 16 residues. For the CDR3, the DNA is TGCGCCAGCAGCTTGGCCTGGGGACAGATATCCTACGAGCAGTACTTC. Encoded protein: CASSLAWGQISYEQYF. The whole variable domain, remainder taken from reference TRBV5-1 and TRBJ2-7, is KAGVTQTPRYLIKTRGQQVTLSCSPISGHRSVSWYQQTPGQGLQFLFEYFSETQRNKGNFPGRFSGRQFSNSRSEMNVSTLELGDSALYLCASSLAWGQISYEQYFGPGTRLTVT.

This clone was counted once. The CDR3 here is CASSLVSSGGLSYEQYF. The CDR3 nucleotides read TGTGCCAGCAGCTTAGTGTCGAGCGGGGGGCTCTCCTACGAGCAGTACTTC. The rearrangement joins TRBV7-2 to TRBJ2-7; the match to TRBD2 covers 9 bases. The CDR3 has 17 amino acids. With V trimmed by 1 base and J by 0 bases, 7 bases remained unmatched. Germline CDR1 and CDR2: SGHTA and FQGNSA.

The gene calls are TRBV7-5 and TRBJ1-5; the DNA was not compared with TRBD1, the D call given in the table. TRBV7-5 is designated a pseudogene. This CDR3 region has 20 residues. CDR3 amino acids: CVRSRFPGTGSTTHNQPQHF. The CDR3 region has the DNA TGTGTCAGAAGCAGATTCCCCGGGACAGGTTCTACGACCCACAATCAGCCCCAGCATTTT.

The chain uses TRBV3-1 (or the pseudogene TRBV3-2) and TRBJ2-1; 11 bases line up with TRBD2. J gave up 7 bases and V 7 bases, and 9 bases lay outside the gene matches. Germline CDR1 and CDR2: LGHDT and YNNKEL (reference sequence). The CDR3 has 15 residues. This CDR3 reads CASTRSGLAVNEQFF. In nucleotides, the CDR3 is TGTGCCAGCACCCGCTCGGGACTAGCGGTGAATGAGCAGTTCTTC.

The rearrangement links TRBV19 to TRBJ2-3; D may be TRBD2 (6 bases). Germline V CDR1 and CDR2: LNHDA, SQIVND (reference sequence). The CDR3 has 15 amino acids. The germline V and J ends were trimmed by 5 bases and 2 bases, with 14 bases remaining between them. The CDR3 DNA sequence: TGTGCCAGTAGTGGGGACTTTAGCGCCACAGATACGCAGTATTTT. It encodes CASSGDFSATDTQYF.